This note documents a single T cell receptor (beta chain) sequence. Which antigen it targets is not known. No quality values exist for individual bases; no much larger clone is one base distant. These data originate in a study of cutaneous CD30+ T cell lymphoproliferative disorder and hepatitis E listed by TCRdb under 2018. From cysteine to phenylalanine, the CDR3 is 15 amino acids long. Only the CDR3 region is kept as DNA, spanning 45 bases read in frame from base 1. CDR1 and CDR2, looked up from the germline V gene (reference sequence), are SEHNR and FQNEAQ. V and J are truncated by 2 bases and 1 base respectively, leaving an intervening sequence of 8 bases. Libraries were constructed by the immunoSEQ multiplex PCR assay. The table was pulled from immuneACCESS by TCRdb, which kept in-frame rearrangements only. Such tables lose some clones; where checked, under half of the loss comes from unresolved V genes, and the rest has no known cause. A total of fewer than 8,000 clones appear in this sample, 65% to 75% of them only once. Of the sample, approximately 1.2% is held by the ten largest clones.

The chain is assembled from TRBV7-9 and TRBJ2-2; no D gene is confidently identified. Sequencing was carried out using blood. The receptor comes from a human donor with a cutaneous T cell lymphoproliferative disorder associated with hepatitis E virus. The DNA is TGTGCCAGCAGCTTAACGGCAGGGAACACCGGGGAGCTGTTTTTT. It encodes CASSLTAGNTGELFF.